The clone carrying this T cell receptor beta chain showed up many times. Its antigen is still unknown. The junction departs from germline at one end; a sequencing error may be responsible. The source of the sample is a study of T cells in Graves' hyperthyroidism and ophthalmopathy. Overall study findings and caveats: Ophthalmopathy and stable hyperthyroidism were separated by a 13 V-J model.

The CDR3 loop spans 13 amino acids. Germline values: CDR1 SGHRS, CDR2 YFSETQ. TCR beta CDR3 regions were amplified from RNA. The TCR CDR3 was amplified in a first-round RT-PCR using the HTBI primer set. TCRdb reprocessed the multiplex PCR reads via MiXCR and lists one record per CDR3 protein. The profile shows around 500,000 distinct CDR3 sequences, 15% to 20% of them singletons. This receptor was identified in a woman aged 25 to 39 with Graves' ophthalmopathy. The V gene is TRBV5-1, the J gene TRBJ1-5; D is uncertain. Sequencing was done on a sample of blood. CDR3 coding DNA: TGTGCCAGCAGCTTGGTGGGTGATCAGCCCCAGCATTTT. This codes for CASSLVGDQPQHF.